The sequence of this T cell receptor (beta chain) was determined in a study of T cells in Graves' hyperthyroidism and ophthalmopathy (dated 2019 in TCRdb). With regard to the full study: Peripheral blood samples were taken at initial diagnosis, before any treatment was given. TCR V-J signatures able to tell the groups apart were searched for in a discovery cohort of 95 to 100 patients, of whom 40 to 45 had Graves' ophthalmopathy and about 55 had stable Graves' hyperthyroidism. An independent validation cohort of around 20 hyperthyroidism patients and 17 patients who later progressed to ophthalmopathy tested prospective prediction of ophthalmopathy. The roughly 94 discovery patients were randomly split 7:3 into training and test sets. The study also compared thyroid tissue and blood T-cell repertoires from over 5 Graves' hyperthyroidism patients. After blood sampling, hyperthyroidism patients were treated with methimazole at a starting dose of 30 mg daily, and ophthalmopathy patients were treated with high-dose intravenous methylprednisolone. The paper reports TCR Vbeta CDR3 sequencing of approximately 140 peripheral blood samples: 43 ophthalmopathy, fewer than 80 hyperthyroidism and approximately 17 progressor patients. Results the study describes overall, beyond this receptor: In cross-validation, a model built on a 13 V-J signature told ophthalmopathy apart from stable hyperthyroidism with roughly 87% sensitivity and about 81% specificity, and in testing the same model reached 80%/75%. In validation, the model predicted progression to ophthalmopathy a median of around six months before onset, with roughly 70% sensitivity and 72.22% specificity. Sample size was not statistically predetermined, and blinding of investigators to group allocation was not performed. Most expanded thyroid clonotypes (frequency above 0.001) were also detected in blood, a finding suggesting that blood repertoires may reflect thyroid immune responses.

V ends up 6 bases short and J 2 bases short, with an unmatched junction base count of 16. CDR1 and CDR2 are read off the germline V gene (reference sequence) as MNHEY and SMNVEV. Measured from the cysteine to the phenylalanine, the CDR3 is 19 residues long. Solely the CDR3 DNA is kept, with 57 bases framed from the first base. Amplification of TCR beta CDR3 regions was carried out from RNA transcripts. For the first round of RT-PCR on the TCR CDR3, the HTBI primer set was used together with the Qiagen OneStep RT-PCR kit. Libraries were constructed in a second round of multiplex PCR, after which size selection and purification were performed. Libraries were sequenced paired-end with 100 bp reads on an Illumina HiSeq2000. The authors' analysis ran thus. SOAPnuke was used to process the raw data, removing reads that contained adapters or uncalled bases, had a mean Phred below 15, or lacked an exact match to the constant primer or identifier. High-quality paired reads were merged using COPE v1.2.5, and each unique nucleotide sequence was defined as a clonotype. MiTCR v1.1 was used to align clonotypes to the IMGT TRBV, TRBD and TRBJ reference segments. The analysis included only V-J combinations with a frequency above 0.0001, which together covered roughly 99% of the repertoires. A TCS score was defined as the ratio between F50 (clonal expansion) and ExV (chaos), using BLOSUM62-based TCRdist between CDR3 peptides within each V-J. Welch's t-statistics and random forest reduced roughly 540 V-J features to 13, which were used in a naive Bayes classifier (R e1071). Starting from the raw public reads, TCRdb applied fastp trimming at Q25, assembled clones with MiXCR and retained in-frame beta chains. CDR3 protein sequences are deduplicated, and each keeps its most common genes and DNA. Clone size and V and J calls follow TCRdb, not the original study. A total of about 380,000 distinct CDR3 sequences appear in this sample, about 18% of them only once. Jointly, the top ten make up 40% to 45% of the sample.

This clonotype was found once. Its antigen specificity is not known. A much larger clone lies a single base off, so this may be a read error. Moderately to severely active disease, a Clinical Activity Score of at least 3, a NOSPECS grade of at least 4, and a duration under 3 months were present in ophthalmopathy patients. Any patient with an uncontrolled infection, another autoimmune disease, pregnancy or lactation was excluded. Diagnoses were established on the basis of clinical symptoms, serum thyroxine and TRAb, thyroid ultrasound, and orbital computed tomography. Ficoll-Paque density gradient centrifugation was used to isolate PBMCs from approximately 11 ml of fresh peripheral blood. Total RNA was extracted with Trizol reagent, and quality was checked on an Agilent 2100 Bioanalyzer.

The chain is made from TRBV27 and TRBJ1-4; 9 bases in between match TRBD1. This TCR was recovered from a man between 18 and 29 years old with Graves' ophthalmopathy. Sequenced material: blood. The DNA is as follows: TGTGCCAGCAGCCCAGATCGGAGGACAGGGGTTCGGACTAATGAAAAACTGTTTTTT. This translates into CASSPDRRTGVRTNEKLFF.